This TCR beta chain is from a study of cytomegalovirus exposure and HLA in healthy donors. The CDR3 covers 15 residues. V was clipped by 5 bases and J by 1 base; unmatched bases: 6. Germline CDR1 and CDR2: SNHLY and FYNNEI. PCR involved 60 Vbeta and 13 Jbeta primers. TCRdb's table, derived via immunoSEQ multiplex PCR, lists solely in-frame clones and lacks some. In the table there are some 170,000 clones, over 70% of which are singletons. The genes are TRBV2 and TRBJ2-7; 9 bases fit TRBD1. Sequencing input: PBMCs. The clonotype originates from a woman between 45 and 60 years old in good health and CMV-seropositive. For the CDR3, the DNA is TGTGCCAGCAGTTGGGGACAGGGCGTTTCCTACGAGCAGTACTTC. Protein sequence: CASSWGQGVSYEQYF.